This entry concerns a single T cell receptor (beta chain). This clone's antigen is unknown. There are no base qualities to consult, and no much larger clone falls within one base. This sample stems from a study of early T cells in non-severe SARS-CoV-2 infection (dated by TCRdb to the early 2020s). Context from the whole study: Because TCR sequencing was done on bulk RNA from unsorted whole blood, the alpha and beta chains could not be paired.

The receptor library was made with 5' RACE. The sample was run on a NextSeq 500. To correct for sequencing error and PCR bias, the TCR library protocol tagged individual cDNA molecules with unique molecular identifiers. Both TCR alpha and beta chains were sequenced, and tight co-correlation was observed between alpha and beta sequence abundances in each sample. The authors processed their data as follows. Decombinator V4 was used to annotate the V gene, J gene and CDR3 of the TCR sequences. TCRs were defined as expanded if a significant change between any two time points was detected under a Poisson model with p below 0.0001. TCR abundances were normalised to the total number of TCRs sequenced per sample and were expressed as counts per million. MAIT TCRs were defined by TRAV1-2 paired with TRAJ12, TRAJ20 or TRAJ33, and iNKT TCRs by TRAV10 paired with TRAJ18. VDJdb, accessed 1 November 2021, was searched for CMV, EBV and SARS-CoV-2 annotated TCRs, excluding TCRs annotated for multiple antigens. The public reads were run again by TCRdb, first through fastp at Q25 and then through MiXCR, and only productive beta chains were kept. Rows merge per CDR3 protein into single entries with the most common DNA and genes. The V and J calls here are based on TCRdb, not the publication. In this sample the table shows about 98,000 distinct CDR3 sequences, around an eighth of which occur a single time. The ten largest clones represent 5.5% to 8% of the sample.

What the authors observed across the whole study: Matching against VDJdb was skewed toward anti-spike CD8 responses, likely underestimated virus-specific expansions, and missed private and CD4 specificities.

Set within a cohort of healthcare workers in London, UK, this nested case-control study involved weekly PCR testing of nasopharyngeal swabs along with blood sampling. Healthcare workers were recruited during the week of the UK lockdown, between 23 and 31 March 2020, and followed weekly for up to 16 weeks. Clipping removes 8 bases from V and 5 bases from J, with 10 as the unmatched junction base count. From its cysteine to its phenylalanine, the CDR3 spans 15 amino acids. Only the CDR3 DNA stays, 45 bases, in frame from base 1. CDR1 and CDR2 are read off the germline V gene as MDHEN and SYDVKM. Material: whole blood. The V gene is TRBV28 and the J gene is TRBJ2-1; TRBD1 agrees with 9 junctional bases. This TCR derives from an adult who was a healthcare worker with PCR-confirmed SARS-CoV-2 infection or an uninfected control (not recorded which). The CDR3 reads CASLPPGTGNNEQFF. Read as DNA, the sequence is TGTGCCAGCCTTCCCCCAGGGACAGGGAACAATGAGCAGTTCTTC. The full variable domain, with segments outside the CDR3 supplied by the reference TRBV28 and TRBJ2-1 proteins, appears as DVKVTQSSRYLVKRTGEKVFLECVQDMDHENMFWYRQDPGLGLRLIYFSYDVKMKEKGDIPEGYSVSREKKERFSLILESASTNQTSMYLCASLPPGTGNNEQFFGPGTRLTVL.